The 12 T cell receptor beta chains reported below all come from one sample, sequenced in a study of cytomegalovirus exposure and HLA in healthy donors. Amplification used 60 Vbeta primers and 13 Jbeta primers. The protocol was immunoSEQ multiplex PCR, while the TCRdb copy is restricted to in-frame clones and leaves out a portion. Among 150,000 to 180,000 clones listed, around three quarters were seen once. The sample comprised PBMCs. The receptors come from a woman in her thirties or forties in good health and CMV-seronegative.

V is TRBV29-1 and J is TRBJ2-5; D gene unclear. The CDR3 loop spans 13 amino acids. V dropped 6 bases and J dropped 1 base, with 12 bases sitting between them. Per the germline V gene, CDR1 is SQVTM and CDR2 is ANQGSEA. CDR3 coding DNA: TGCAGCGTCAAGACAAATATCCAAGAGACCCAGTACTTC. This codes for CSVKTNIQETQYF.

This chain joins TRBV30 and TRBJ2-3; 12 bases map to TRBD2. Unmatched junction bases numbered 3, after V lost 3 bases and J lost 2 bases. Germline V gene sequence: CDR1 GTSNPN, CDR2 SVGIG (reference sequence). This CDR3 comprises 15 residues. CDR3 amino acids: CAWRRTSGNTDTQYF. The CDR3, as DNA: TGTGCCTGGAGACGGACTAGCGGGAACACAGATACGCAGTATTTT.

V gene TRBV10-1 combines with J gene TRBJ1-2, with 9 bases aligning to TRBD1. CDR3 length: 18 residues. Germline loops: CDR1 WNHNN, CDR2 SYGVQD (reference sequence). With 6 bases clipped from V and 3 bases from J, the junction kept 17 bases outside the gene matches. Written as DNA, the CDR3 is TGCGCCAGCAGCCAGAGTCCGGACAGGGGTATTGAGGACTATGGCTACACCTTC. Translating it yields CASSQSPDRGIEDYGYTF.

The V call is TRBV18, the J call TRBJ2-7; TRBD1 is a possible D gene (6 bases). Germline lookup yields CDR1 KGHSH and CDR2 LQKENI. There are 14 residues in the CDR3. V was cut by 2 bases and J by 3 bases, with 11 bases left in between. The CDR3 sequence: CASSPRQENYEQYF. The CDR3, as DNA: TGTGCCAGCTCACCAAGACAGGAGAACTACGAGCAGTACTTC.

The chain joins TRBV19 to TRBJ1-1; 9 nucleotides line up with TRBD1. After removal of 6 bases from V and 1 base from J, the junction contained 3 bases not matched to a gene. In germline, CDR1 is LNHDA, CDR2 SQIVND (reference sequence). The CDR3 is 14 amino acids. The CDR3 sequence: CASSPQGANTEAFF. The CDR3 DNA reads TGTGCCAGTAGCCCACAGGGGGCGAACACTGAAGCTTTCTTT.

This chain links TRBV5-6 with TRBJ1-2, with D possibly matching TRBD1 (5 bases). V was cut by 5 bases and J by 4 bases, with 12 bases left in between. CDR1 is SGHDT and CDR2 is YYEEEE in the germline V gene. The CDR3 consists of 13 residues. The CDR3 spells CASRFQGFYGYTF. CDR3 DNA sequence: TGTGCCAGCAGGTTCCAGGGTTTCTATGGCTACACCTTC.

This clone appeared a few times. The junction and the germline gene differ at one end; a read error may be behind it. The chain couples TRBV27 to TRBJ2-5; no firm D call. CDR3 length equals 9 residues. CDR1 MNHEY and CDR2 SMNVEV come from the germline V gene (reference sequence). The DNA of the CDR3 is TGTGCCAACCAGGAGACCCAGTACTTC. This codes for CANQETQYF.

A note on this clone: Other DNA sequences in this specimen translate into the identical CDR3. V is TRBV19 and J is TRBJ1-1; unclear D gene. Trimming cost V 4 bases and J 0 bases, with 3 bases left between them. There are 12 residues in the CDR3. The germline V gene has CDR1 LNHDA and CDR2 SQIVND (reference sequence). This chain's CDR3 is CASSTVNTEAFF. In DNA, the CDR3 is TGTGCCAGTAGTACAGTGAACACTGAAGCTTTCTTT.

The V gene is TRBV7-2, the J gene TRBJ1-1; D not certain. The CDR3 is made up of 15 amino acids. The V end lost 5 bases, the J end lost 7 bases, and 20 bases lay between the germline ends. The V gene's germline CDR1 is SGHTA and CDR2 FQGNSA. The CDR3 DNA follows: TGTGCCAGCAGCCCGCCGGGGAGGAGCACACTTGAAGCTTTCTTT. This sequence encodes CASSPPGRSTLEAFF.

The chain uses TRBV28 and TRBJ2-7, with TRBD1 identical over 9 bases. Germline V gives CDR1 MDHEN, CDR2 SYDVKM. V dropped 4 bases and J dropped 2; count of bases not matched to a gene: 6. This CDR3 has 15 amino acids. The CDR3 loop is CASSSSGTGTYEQYF. The CDR3, as DNA: TGTGCCAGCAGTTCCTCCGGGACAGGGACCTACGAGCAGTACTTC.

This clone was detected a few times. The rearrangement uses TRBV11-1 and TRBJ1-1; D is perhaps TRBD1 (5 bases). With 6 bases removed from V and 7 bases from J, the gap between germline ends came to 21 bases. The CDR3 is 15 residues long. Germline V gene sequence: CDR1 SGHAT, CDR2 FQDESV (reference sequence). The CDR3 protein is CASRNRQGPIVEAFF. In DNA form, the CDR3 reads TGTGCCAGCAGAAACCGGCAGGGTCCAATCGTTGAAGCTTTCTTT. Filled out from reference TRBV11-1 and TRBJ1-1, the complete variable domain reads EAEVAQSPRYKITEKSQAVAFWCDPISGHATLYWYRQILGQGPELLVQFQDESVVDDSQLPKDRFSAERLKGVDSTLKIQPAELGDSAMYLCASRNRQGPIVEAFFGQGTRLTVV.

This clone appeared a few times. The chain has TRBV2 and TRBJ2-3; 10 nucleotides line up with TRBD1. The germline gives CDR1 SNHLY, CDR2 FYNNEI. V was pared by 7 bases and J by 3 bases, with 4 bases of the junction left unmatched. The CDR3 has 14 amino acids. The CDR3 here is CASKGGQGTDTQYF. CDR3 bases: TGTGCCAGCAAGGGGGGACAGGGGACAGATACGCAGTATTTT.